Listed below are T cell receptor beta chains from one sample, sequenced in a study of blood T cell repertoires in COVID-19. Here immunoSEQ multiplex PCR was the method, and the copy in TCRdb shows in-frame clones only, minus some. The sample records 110,000 or so clones, 81% being singletons. Sample: peripheral blood. Receptors originate from a man in his fifties with acute or convalescent COVID-19. Each CDR3 is given with its conserved first and last residue. The D gene is left open where the match is weak. Only part of the rows carry a size: once, few, many, or a class if the clone is expanded.

J	V	D	size	length	CDR3	DNA
TRBJ2-7	TRBV7-9	TRBD1	-	12	CASAGTGNEQYF	TGTGCCAGCGCCGGGACAGGGAACGAGCAGTACTTC
TRBJ1-6	TRBV6-4	TRBD1	-	13	CASSADRDSPLHF	TGTGCCAGCAGTGCCGACAGGGACTCACCCCTCCACTTT
TRBJ2-1	TRBV5-5	TRBD2	once	15	CASSPRAGGPNEQFF	TGTGCCAGCAGCCCTAGAGCGGGGGGGCCGAATGAGCAGTTCTTC
TRBJ2-3	TRBV19	-	-	15	CASSVTGSYTDTQYF	TGTGCCAGTAGTGTGACAGGTAGCTACACAGATACGCAGTATTTT
TRBJ1-5	TRBV5-1	TRBD1	few	13	CASSAQGDQPQHF	TGCGCCAGCAGCGCCCAGGGGGATCAGCCCCAGCATTTT
TRBJ2-5	TRBV5-4	TRBD1	-	14	CASSPGTGGQTQYF	TGTGCCAGCAGCCCCGGGACAGGAGGACAGACCCAGTACTTC
TRBJ1-1	TRBV6-1	-	-	10	CASSEYEAFF	TGTGCCAGCAGTGAGTATGAAGCTTTCTTT
TRBJ1-3	TRBV5-4	TRBD1	-	15	CASSLDRGWRNTIYF	TGTGCCAGCAGCTTGGACAGGGGTTGGCGAAACACCATATATTTT
TRBJ2-5	TRBV5-1	TRBD1	-	13	CASSGQGYETQYF	TGCGCCAGCAGCGGACAGGGTTACGAGACCCAGTACTTC
TRBJ2-2	TRBV29-1	TRBD1	-	16	CSVLGQGERQTGELFF	TGCAGCGTCCTGGGACAGGGAGAAAGACAGACCGGGGAGCTGTTTTTT
TRBJ1-4	TRBV15	TRBD1	-	15	CATSMRTGSREKLFF	TGTGCCACCAGCATGAGGACAGGGTCTCGAGAAAAACTGTTTTTT
TRBJ2-1	TRBV5-6	TRBD2	few	16	CASSLYHSGGADEQFF	TGTGCCAGCAGCTTGTACCATAGCGGGGGGGCCGATGAGCAGTTCTTC
TRBJ2-2	TRBV28	TRBD1	-	15	CASSLGDRGSGELFF	TGTGCCAGCAGCCTTGGGGACAGGGGTAGCGGGGAGCTGTTTTTT
TRBJ1-1	TRBV9	TRBD1	once	15	CASSVGGQGRTEAFF	TGTGCCAGCAGCGTAGGGGGACAGGGGAGAACTGAAGCTTTCTTT
TRBJ1-1	TRBV6-5	-	-	12	CASRRQNTEAFF	TGTGCCAGCAGACGACAGAACACTGAAGCTTTCTTT
TRBJ1-1	TRBV11-2	-	-	13	CASSSGRNTEAFF	TGTGCCAGCAGCTCAGGGCGGAACACTGAAGCTTTCTTT
TRBJ1-2	TRBV27	-	-	12	CASRGRGDGYTF	TGTGCCAGCAGGGGCAGGGGAGATGGCTACACCTTC
TRBJ2-5	TRBV5-1	TRBD2	-	16	CASSSGGTLAQETQYF	TGCGCCAGCAGCTCGGGGGGGACTCTAGCTCAAGAGACCCAGTACTTC
TRBJ2-5	TRBV30	-	-	13	CAWSVLRKETQYF	TGTGCCTGGAGTGTACTAAGAAAAGAGACCCAGTACTTC
TRBJ1-5	TRBV2	TRBD1	few	16	CASSVGGNRVGQPQHF	TGTGCCAGCAGTGTAGGGGGCAACCGTGTCGGTCAGCCCCAGCATTTT
TRBJ2-2	TRBV28	-	-	14	CASSAASHGGELFF	TGTGCCAGCTCGGCGGCTAGCCATGGCGGGGAGCTGTTTTTT
TRBJ1-6	TRBV19	-	-	12	CASSAYNSPLHF	TGTGCCAGTAGTGCGTATAATTCACCCCTCCACTTT
TRBJ1-1	TRBV5-5	TRBD1	-	15	CASSPGQGRNTEAFF	TGTGCCAGCAGCCCCGGACAGGGAAGGAACACTGAAGCTTTCTTT
TRBJ2-7	TRBV2	TRBD2	-	15	CASRQGLAGGPEQYF	TGTGCCAGCAGACAGGGACTAGCGGGGGGGCCCGAGCAGTACTTC
TRBJ1-2	TRBV19	TRBD1	-	13	CASSTTGRYGYTF	TGTGCCAGTAGTACGACAGGGAGGTATGGCTACACCTTC
TRBJ1-2	TRBV30	TRBD1	-	11	CAWSTGAGYTF	TGTGCCTGGAGTACAGGGGCCGGCTACACCTTC
TRBJ1-2	TRBV7-7	TRBD1	-	15	CASSSGLGQANGYTF	TGTGCCAGCAGCTCCGGACTGGGACAGGCGAATGGCTACACCTTC
TRBJ2-1	TRBV7-3	-	-	12	CASSIDNNEQFF	TGTGCCAGCAGCATAGACAACAATGAGCAGTTCTTC
TRBJ2-3	TRBV5-1	TRBD2	-	16	CASSVGTSEMSDTQYF	TGCGCCAGCAGCGTTGGGACTAGCGAGATGTCAGATACGCAGTATTTT